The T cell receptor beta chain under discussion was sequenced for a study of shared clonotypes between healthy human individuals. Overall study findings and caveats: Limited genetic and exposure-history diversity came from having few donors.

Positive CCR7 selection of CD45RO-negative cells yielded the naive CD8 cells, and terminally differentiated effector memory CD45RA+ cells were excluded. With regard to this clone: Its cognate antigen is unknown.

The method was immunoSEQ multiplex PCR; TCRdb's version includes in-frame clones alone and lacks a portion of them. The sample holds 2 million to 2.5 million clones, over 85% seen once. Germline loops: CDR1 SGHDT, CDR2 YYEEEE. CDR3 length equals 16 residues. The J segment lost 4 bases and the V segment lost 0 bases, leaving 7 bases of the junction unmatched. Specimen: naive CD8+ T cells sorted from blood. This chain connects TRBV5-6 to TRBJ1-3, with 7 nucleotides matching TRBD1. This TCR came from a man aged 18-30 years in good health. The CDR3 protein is CASSLVTGENGNTIYF. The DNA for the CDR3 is TGTGCCAGCAGCTTGGTCACAGGGGAAAACGGAAACACCATATATTTT.